This TCR beta chain stems from a study of tumor and adjacent non-tumor tissue in lung cancer. On the study more broadly: The cohort had 12 adenocarcinoma, 2 squamous cell and 1 small cell patients. Patients were aged roughly 30 to 76, 10 men and about five women, stage I to III. Study findings and constraints: Normal lung showed higher cumulative top 100 clone frequency than tumor. Tumor TCR diversity, when higher, was linked to shorter survival.

No cell sorting was done before RNA was extracted from the tissue. A modified ARM-PCR protocol with three rounds of nested PCR amplified TCRbeta. TCRdb re-analysed the multiplex PCR reads in MiXCR, keeping a single row per CDR3 protein. The sample lists about 68,000 distinct CDR3 sequences; around 60% were seen once. As to this clonotype: Its antigen remains unknown. The junction does not match germline at one end; this may be a read error.

The CDR3 is made up of 15 amino acids. Germline V gives CDR1 SGHRS, CDR2 YFSETQ. The origin of this receptor is a man between 50 and 59 years old with non-small cell lung cancer. The rearrangement joins TRBV5-1 to TRBJ2-1; 9 bases align to TRBD2. Sequenced sample: lung tumor tissue. CDR3 DNA: TGCGCCAGCAGCCCCGGACTAGCGAGGGGCAATAAGCAGTTCTTC. It translates to CASSPGLARGNKQFF.